Here is one T cell receptor beta chain with its context. There is no known antigen for this receptor. Qualities for individual bases were not recorded, and no much larger clone is one base off. TCRbeta CDR3 regions were amplified from genomic DNA by means of the immunoSEQ Assay, a bias-controlled multiplex PCR. Per the authors' processing: The number of nucleated cells in each sample was estimated from the amplification of reference gene primers within the assay. To quantify the absolute abundance of each unique TCRbeta CDR3 rearrangement, sequence reads were collapsed and filtered. For each sample, productive Simpson clonality was calculated by taking the square root of Simpson's diversity index across productive rearrangements. The table was pulled from immuneACCESS by TCRdb, which kept in-frame rearrangements only. Such tables lose some clones; where checked, under half of the loss comes from unresolved V genes, and the rest has no known cause. V and J calls and clone size come straight from that table; D and trimming were deduced from the DNA. In this sample the table shows hundreds of thousands of clones, approximately 89% of which occur a single time. Approximately 1.8% of the sample goes to the ten largest clones.

This sample is part of a study of blood T cell repertoires in COVID-19 (dated by TCRdb to the early 2020s). For the study in its entirety: Samples from collaborators originated in the United States, Italy and Spain and spanned both the acute and convalescent phases of COVID-19. The repertoires were released in a freely available public database meant as a resource for research on the immune response to SARS-CoV-2. The prospective study material was composed of cDNA or gDNA derived from T cells, B-cell-depleted T cells, or PBMCs. Samples came from the ongoing ImmuneRACE study (first 160 participants) plus 1,254 subjects from 6 global collaborators. Subjects who had been exposed to COVID-19, were actively infected with it, or had recovered from it provided the deeply sampled blood TCRbeta repertoires that made up the dataset. Where available, HLA class I and class II types were obtained from metadata supplied by the sample provider rather than from assay-based typing. The sample metadata nearly always contained a de-identified subject ID, COVID-19 status, age in years and sex. The research as a whole found: The amount of clinical and demographic metadata varied by source and participant and was provided uncurated.

One collaborating source in Seattle enrolled patients during active infection and followed them longitudinally through the course of disease. Collaborating institutions collected whole blood in K2EDTA tubes following their own protocols. For TCRbeta analysis, collaborators shipped samples in one of three forms: frozen whole blood, isolated PBMCs, or DNA extracted from either of those sample types. What was sequenced was peripheral blood. The receptor comes from a woman aged 25 to 39 with COVID-19, enrolled during active disease.

The nucleotide sequence is given as TGTGCCAGCAGCTTAACGGGGAACAACTTCTATGGCTACACCTTC. Its translation is CASSLTGNNFYGYTF. The chain is assembled from TRBV27 and TRBJ1-2, with no reliable assignment of the D segment. The CDR3 spans 15 residues, from the cysteine through the phenylalanine. Of all the DNA, just the CDR3 is kept, 45 bases in frame from base 1. CDR1 and CDR2 were assigned from the germline V gene (reference sequence) as MNHEY and SMNVEV. V is clipped by 6 bases and J by 4 bases, and the sequence between their germline boundaries is 18 bases long.